This T cell receptor beta chain was recorded in a study of blood T cell repertoires in COVID-19. The overall study: Samples of COVID-19 (acute and convalescent) were obtained from the United States, Italy and Spain.

This table comes from immunoSEQ multiplex PCR, and its TCRdb copy is limited to in-frame clones, with some not included. There are more than 250,000 clones in the sample; 92% occur only once, and around 20% lies in the top ten. The specimen sequenced was PBMCs or T cells enriched from blood (not recorded which). This clonotype was sampled from a woman in her 30s who had recovered from COVID-19.

Here the CDR3 reads CASSPLEGRGYGYTF. The CDR3, as DNA: TGTGCCAGCAGTCCACTGGAGGGACGAGGCTATGGCTACACCTTC. V is TRBV28 and J is TRBJ1-2; TRBD1 is a possible D gene (5 bases). Germline values: CDR1 MDHEN, CDR2 SYDVKM. Deletions cut 5 bases from V and 4 bases from J, with 17 bases between. The CDR3 sequence is 15 residues long.